There are many counts of the clone carrying this T cell receptor beta chain. Its specificity is not known. CDR1 and CDR2 (germline): LGHDT, YNNKEL (reference sequence). This CDR3 has 16 amino acids. Between the trimmed V and J ends, which lost 4 bases and 9 bases, there was a span of 22 bases. Samples came from axillary lymph nodes draining the breast cancer. TCRdb itself ran the multiplex PCR reads through MiXCR, one entry per CDR3 protein. The data contain fewer than 200,000 distinct CDR3 sequences, 33% of them singletons. This sample is part of a study of breast tumors, draining lymph nodes, adjacent tissues. Findings of the study overall: Data fit most tumor T cells coming from lymph node, expanding in tumor. Tumors had less TCR diversity than lymph nodes, more than nontumor tissue.

This clonotype was sampled from a female donor with breast cancer. Some clones in this sample may be carry-over from other donors' samples. This chain joins TRBV3-1 and TRBJ2-1; perhaps TRBD2 as D (5 bases). Sequencing was done on a sample of axillary lymph node tissue. CDR3 DNA: TGTGCCAGCAGCCGAGAGCGGTCCCCCTACAATGGTGAGCAGTTCTTC. Translating gives CASSRERSPYNGEQFF.